This TCR beta chain stems from a study of Tregs in tolerant kidney transplant recipients. The assay was immunoSEQ multiplex PCR, and TCRdb's table has in-frame clones only and misses some. This sample yields about 90,000 clones, of which roughly 93% are seen a single time; around 1.6% belongs to the top ten. Related graft donors supplied nonmyeloablative bone marrow transplants, and mixed chimerism was transient. Germline loops: CDR1 SGHRS, CDR2 YFSETQ. V gave up 0 bases and J gave up 3 bases; unmatched junction bases: 2. The CDR3 length is 16 residues. This clone has a single count. Sequences were derived from CD4+ T cells from blood (PBMCs), sampled 12 months after the transplant. The J gene is TRBJ2-3, the V gene TRBV5-1; 12 positions agree with TRBD2. The receptor comes from a human patient who received a combined kidney and bone marrow transplant. Some of these T cells may belong to the graft donor. CDR3 nucleotide sequence: TGCGCCAGCAGCTTGGCTCTAGCGGGGGGGACAGATACGCAGTATTTT. The encoded protein is CASSLALAGGTDTQYF.